This T cell receptor (beta chain) was recovered during a study of cytomegalovirus exposure and HLA in healthy donors. In the PCR, 60 Vbeta and 13 Jbeta primers were used. The repertoire was sequenced with immunoSEQ multiplex PCR; TCRdb's copy has only in-frame clones and lacks some. This table has some 110,000 clones, roughly 70% appearing once. The CDR3 is 15 residues long. CDR1 is MNHEY, CDR2 SVGAGI, per germline. Losses at the gene ends were 3 bases for V and 4 bases for J; bases not matched to a gene: 7. The table lists this clone with a few counts. This TCR was recovered from a man aged 30-40 years in good health and CMV-seropositive. The specimen was PBMCs. This chain joins TRBV6-5 and TRBJ1-2, with 8 bases matching TRBD1. The CDR3 sequence: CASSYYGQGGYGYTF. The DNA for the CDR3 is TGTGCCAGCAGTTATTATGGACAGGGTGGCTATGGCTACACCTTC.